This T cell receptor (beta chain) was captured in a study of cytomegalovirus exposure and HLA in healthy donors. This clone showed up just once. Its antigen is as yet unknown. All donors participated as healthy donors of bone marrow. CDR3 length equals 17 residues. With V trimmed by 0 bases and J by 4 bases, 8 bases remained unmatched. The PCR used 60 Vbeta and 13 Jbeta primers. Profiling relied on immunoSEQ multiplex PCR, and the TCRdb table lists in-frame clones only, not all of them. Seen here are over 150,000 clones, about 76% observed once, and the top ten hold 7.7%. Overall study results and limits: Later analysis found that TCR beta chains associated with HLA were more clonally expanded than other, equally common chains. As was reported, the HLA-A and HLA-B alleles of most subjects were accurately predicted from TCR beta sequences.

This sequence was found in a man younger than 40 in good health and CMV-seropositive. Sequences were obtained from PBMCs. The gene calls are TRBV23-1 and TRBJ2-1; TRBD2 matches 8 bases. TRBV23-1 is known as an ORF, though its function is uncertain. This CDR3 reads CASSQSGRERGYNEQFF. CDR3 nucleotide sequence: TGCGCCAGCAGTCAATCGGGACGGGAGCGGGGGTACAATGAGCAGTTCTTC.